This T cell receptor beta chain was sequenced during a study of regulatory T cells in long-lasting Graves disease (dated by TCRdb to the early 2020s). In terms of the full investigation: Antithyroid drugs had been taken for less than 3 months by newly diagnosed Graves' disease patients. A total of roughly 35 samples underwent TCR sequencing: around 13 from persistent and around 20 from newly diagnosed Graves' disease patients. Persistent Graves' disease patients were compared with newly diagnosed Graves' disease patients by peripheral blood TCR sequencing and RNA sequencing. The study was conducted in China and was registered as a clinical trial. Here is what the overall study found, with its caveats: Sequencing and analysis were limited to the TCR beta chain. Persistent disease showed preferential use of TRBV28, TRBJ1-2 and TRBJ2-5, whereas newly diagnosed disease favored TRBV20-1 and TRBJ2-1. The authors acknowledged the small sample size as a limitation that may reduce accuracy. Compared with newly diagnosed patients, persistent Graves' disease patients had lower TCR Shannon entropy and fewer highly expanded clones, which suggests clonal expansion. Patients with persistent disease shared more public clonotypes (fewer than 3,000) than newly diagnosed patients did (about 1,000). The study examined only peripheral blood because the primary lesion, thyroid tissue, could not be accessed.

The time point label, read with the paper, signifies: newly diagnosed GD, antithyroid drugs for less than 3 months. For both TCR sequencing and RNA sequencing, RNA was extracted from PBMCs using TRIzol. The diagnosis of Graves' disease followed American Thyroid Association guidelines. Patients for the study were recruited at an endocrinology department in Xi'an, China. Each patient gave approximately 10 milliliters of peripheral blood, collected in an EDTA anticoagulant tube. Ficoll Paque Plus density gradient separation was used to isolate PBMCs, and no additional T cell sorting was done. An Agilent 2100 Bioanalyzer and agarose gel were used to assess RNA quality, and a NanoDrop 2000 was used to measure RNA concentration. The library was produced with multiplex PCR. The sample was run on an Illumina HiSeq 4000. iRepertoire HTBI primers and Arm-PCR amplification of CDR3 regions were used to construct TCR beta libraries. Before sequencing, the PCR products underwent gel purification. As for how the authors treated the data: Across samples, 60 to 75 TRBV and approximately 15 TRBJ segments were identified and used for gene usage analysis of CDR3 amino acid clonotypes. COPE and FqMerger were used to merge the filtered high-quality paired reads into contigs. BLAST was used to align contigs to IMGT TRBV, TRBD and TRBJ reference genes, with CDR3 defined following IMGT. Highly expanded clones were defined as clonotypes with a frequency above 0.1%. Repertoire diversity was measured by Shannon entropy, and V-J evenness by the Gini coefficient. Public clonotypes were defined as clonotypes shared by more than one individual. TCRdb handled the public reads itself, with Q25 trimming in fastp and clone calling in MiXCR, and kept productive beta chains. Rows with a matching CDR3 protein are joined into one entry that keeps the most common DNA and genes. TCRdb, not the authors, supplied the V and J calls. Here the sample has hundreds of thousands of distinct CDR3 sequences; 15% to 20% occur a single time. The ten largest clones capture 30% of the sample.

Regarding this clonotype: Its antigen remains unidentified. No base-level quality is on record; no much larger clone is a single base apart.

Looking up the germline V gene yields CDR1 SGHTA and CDR2 FQGNSA. Trimming removed 1 base from V and 6 bases from J, leaving 15 bases between the germline ends. The CDR3 numbers 16 residues from cysteine through phenylalanine. Only the CDR3 DNA stays, 48 bases, in frame from base 1. These data were also reused for a study on T cells in Graves' hyperthyroidism and ophthalmopathy. Per that second paper: A patient counted as having stable Graves' hyperthyroidism if no progression to ophthalmopathy occurred over 18 months of follow-up. Hyperthyroidism patients were newly diagnosed, with disease duration under 2 months, and aged 18 to 65 years. Any patient with an uncontrolled infection, another autoimmune disease, pregnancy or lactation was excluded. Diagnoses were based on clinical symptoms, serum thyroxine and TRAb, thyroid ultrasound and orbital computed tomography. The first round of RT-PCR for the TCR CDR3 was performed with the HTBI primer set and the Qiagen OneStep RT-PCR kit. Blood samples also contained most of the expanded thyroid clonotypes (frequency above 0.001), which suggests that blood repertoires may reflect thyroid immune responses. In cross-validation, a model built on a 13 V-J signature told ophthalmopathy apart from stable hyperthyroidism with under 90% sensitivity and roughly 81% specificity, and in testing the same model reached 80%/75%. In validation, the model predicted progression to ophthalmopathy with around 71% sensitivity and roughly 75% specificity, a median of 6.5 months before onset. A discovery cohort of 95 to 100 patients, roughly 45 with Graves' ophthalmopathy and more than 55 with stable Graves' hyperthyroidism, was used to find distinguishing TCR V-J signatures. Whether ophthalmopathy could be predicted prospectively was tested in an independent validation cohort made up of 18 to 20 hyperthyroidism patients plus 17 patients who later progressed to ophthalmopathy. The 100 discovery patients were randomly divided into training and test sets at a 7:3 ratio. In more than five Graves' hyperthyroidism patients, the study also compared T-cell repertoires from thyroid tissue with T-cell repertoires from blood. After blood sampling, hyperthyroidism patients were treated with methimazole at a starting dose of 30 mg daily, and ophthalmopathy patients were treated with high-dose intravenous methylprednisolone. Libraries were constructed in a second round of multiplex PCR, after which size selection and purification were carried out. Sequencing of the libraries was done on an Illumina HiSeq2000 using paired-end 100 bp reads. SOAPnuke was used to process the raw data, with reads discarded if the reads contained adapters or uncalled bases, had a mean Phred below 15, or lacked an exact constant-primer or identifier match. COPE v1.2.5 was used to merge the high-quality paired reads, and each unique nucleotide sequence was defined as a clonotype. MiTCR v1.1 was used to align clonotypes to the IMGT TRBV, TRBD and TRBJ reference segments. The analysis included only V-J combinations with a frequency above 0.0001, which together covered roughly 99% of the repertoires. A TCS score was defined as the ratio between F50 (clonal expansion) and ExV (chaos), using BLOSUM62-based TCRdist between CDR3 peptides within each V-J. Welch's t-statistics and random forest reduced around 550 V-J features to 13, which were used in a naive Bayes classifier (R e1071). No statistical method was used to fix the sample size in advance, and group allocation was not hidden from the investigators. The paper reports TCR Vbeta CDR3 sequencing of over 120 peripheral blood samples: 40 or so ophthalmopathy, roughly 74 hyperthyroidism and approximately 17 progressor patients.

The clonotype was recovered from a man in his forties with Graves disease. Donor details come from another sample of the same person, matched by shared clones. This specimen consisted of peripheral blood mononuclear cells (PBMCs), obtained at new diagnosis, from a patient treated with antithyroid drugs. The chain uses TRBV7-2 and TRBJ2-2; no D gene can be assigned with confidence. The CDR3 protein is CASSLVRTWSSGELFF. The nucleotide sequence reads TGTGCCAGCAGCTTAGTAAGGACCTGGTCTTCCGGGGAGCTGTTTTTT.